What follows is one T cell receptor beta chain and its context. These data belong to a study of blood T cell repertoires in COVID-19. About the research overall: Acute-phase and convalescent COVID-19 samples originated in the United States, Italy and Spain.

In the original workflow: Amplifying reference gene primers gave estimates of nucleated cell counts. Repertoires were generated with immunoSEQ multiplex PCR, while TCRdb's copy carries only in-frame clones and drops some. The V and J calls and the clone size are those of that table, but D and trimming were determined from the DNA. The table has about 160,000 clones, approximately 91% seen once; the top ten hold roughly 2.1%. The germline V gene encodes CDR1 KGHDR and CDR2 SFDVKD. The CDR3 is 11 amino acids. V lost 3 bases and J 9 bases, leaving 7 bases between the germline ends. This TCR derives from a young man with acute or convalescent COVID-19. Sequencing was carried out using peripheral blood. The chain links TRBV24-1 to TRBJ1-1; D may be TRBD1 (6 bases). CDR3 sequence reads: CATSDGQKAFF. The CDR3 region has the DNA TGTGCCACCAGTGATGGACAGAAAGCTTTCTTT.